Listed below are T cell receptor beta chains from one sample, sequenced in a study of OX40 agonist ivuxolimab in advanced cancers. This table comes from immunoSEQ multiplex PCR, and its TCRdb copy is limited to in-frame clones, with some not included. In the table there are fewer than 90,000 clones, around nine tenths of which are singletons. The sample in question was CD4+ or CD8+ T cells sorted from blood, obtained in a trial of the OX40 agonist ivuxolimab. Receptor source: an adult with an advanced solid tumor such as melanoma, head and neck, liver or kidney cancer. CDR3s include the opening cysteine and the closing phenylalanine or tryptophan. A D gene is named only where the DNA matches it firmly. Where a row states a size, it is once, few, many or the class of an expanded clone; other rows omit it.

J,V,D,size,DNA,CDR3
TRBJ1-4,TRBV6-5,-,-,TGTGCCAGCAGTTACTCACAGGGCGAAAAACTGTTTTTT,CASSYSQGEKLFF
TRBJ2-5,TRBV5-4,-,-,TGTGCCAGCACTAAGAACCAAGAGACCCAGTACTTC,CASTKNQETQYF
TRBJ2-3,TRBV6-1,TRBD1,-,TGTGCCAGCAGCCCCCCAGGGGGCGCAAGGAATTTT,CASSPPGGARNF
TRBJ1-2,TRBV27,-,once,TGTGCCAGCAGGTCGACAGAGTTCGACTATGGCTACACCTTC,CASRSTEFDYGYTF
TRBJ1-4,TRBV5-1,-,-,TGCGCCAGCAGCTTCCATTCCGGGGCAACTAATGAAAAACTGTTTTTT,CASSFHSGATNEKLFF
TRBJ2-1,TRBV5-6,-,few,TGTGCCAGCGGCGGGACTCCGGGGTCCTACAATGAGCAGTTCTTC,CASGGTPGSYNEQFF
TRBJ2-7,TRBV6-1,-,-,TGTGCCAGCAGTGGGTTGGGGGGCTACGAGCAGTACTTC,CASSGLGGYEQYF
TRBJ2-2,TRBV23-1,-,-,TGCGCCAGGCGCGAAAAGAGGGTCGTCCGTGGCACCGGGGAGCTGTTTTTT,CARREKRVVRGTGELFF
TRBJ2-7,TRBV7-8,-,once,TGTGCCAGCAGCTTCCACTACGAGCAGTACTTC,CASSFHYEQYF
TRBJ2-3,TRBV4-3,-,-,TGCGCCAGCAGCCAAGATCGGCCAACCGTAGGGGATACGCAGTATTTT,CASSQDRPTVGDTQYF
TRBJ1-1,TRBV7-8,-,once,TGTGCCAGCAGCTTATCTTCAGGCCGGAAGACTGAAGCTTTCTTT,CASSLSSGRKTEAFF
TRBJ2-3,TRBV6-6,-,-,TGTGCCAGCAGTTACCCCGGGGAGGGACAAACGCAGTATTTT,CASSYPGEGQTQYF
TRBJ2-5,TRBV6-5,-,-,TGTGCCAGCCACCCCCTACACCGGAGCCGAGAGACCCAGTACTTC,CASHPLHRSRETQYF
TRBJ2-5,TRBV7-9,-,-,TGTGCCAGCAGCCGACCGACTGGGGGCTCAGAGACCCAGTACTTC,CASSRPTGGSETQYF
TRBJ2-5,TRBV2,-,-,TGTGCCAGCAGTGGAGTAGGCTTCTGGGCCCAAGAGACCCAGTACTTC,CASSGVGFWAQETQYF
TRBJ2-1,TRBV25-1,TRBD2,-,TGTGCCAGCAGCCCAGGACTAGCGGGAGGGGTCCATGAGCAGTTCTTC,CASSPGLAGGVHEQFF
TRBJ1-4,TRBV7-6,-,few,TGTGCCAGCAGCTCCTCGAGAACAACTAATGAAAAACTGTTTTTT,CASSSSRTTNEKLFF
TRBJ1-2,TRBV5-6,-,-,TGTGCCAGCAGCTTGGTCGGCAGGGAGGGAAATGGCTACACCTTC,CASSLVGREGNGYTF
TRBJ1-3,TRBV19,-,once,TGTGCCAGTAGTATGGGCGGAAGAAACTCTGGAAACACCATATATTTT,CASSMGGRNSGNTIYF
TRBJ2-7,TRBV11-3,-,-,TGTGCCAGCAGCTTAGATCTTTTTTCCGGCAGAACCTACGAGCAGTACTTC,CASSLDLFSGRTYEQYF
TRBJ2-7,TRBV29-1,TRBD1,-,TGCAGCGTTACCCCCGGGACAGGGGCCTACGAGCAGTACTTC,CSVTPGTGAYEQYF
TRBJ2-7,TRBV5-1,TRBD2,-,TGCGCCAGCAGCTACGGGACTAGCGGGAGGGCCGCTTACGAGCAGTACTTC,CASSYGTSGRAAYEQYF
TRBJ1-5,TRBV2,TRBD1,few,TGTGCCAGCAGTGGGACAGGGGGCAATCAGCCCCAGCATTTT,CASSGTGGNQPQHF
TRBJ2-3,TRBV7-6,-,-,TGTGCCAGCAGCTCCGTGCCCCAGGATACGCAGTATTTT,CASSSVPQDTQYF
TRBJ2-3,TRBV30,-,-,TGTGCCTGGAGTGTTAATGGGTTCGCAGATACGCAGTATTTT,CAWSVNGFADTQYF
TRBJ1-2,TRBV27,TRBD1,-,TGTGCCAGCAGTAACGACCCGGGACAGGATTACTATGGCTACACCTTC,CASSNDPGQDYYGYTF
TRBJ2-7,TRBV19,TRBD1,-,TGTGCCAGTAGTATCCGGGGACAGGAATCCTACGAGCAGTACTTC,CASSIRGQESYEQYF
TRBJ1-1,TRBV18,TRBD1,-,TGTGCCAGCTCGCGACAGGGGGGAGTACGGAACACTGAAGCTTTCTTT,CASSRQGGVRNTEAFF
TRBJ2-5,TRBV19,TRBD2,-,TGTGCCAGTAACCCAGCGGGAGGGGGTGAGACCCAGTACTTC,CASNPAGGGETQYF
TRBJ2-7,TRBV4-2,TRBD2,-,TGTGCCAGCAGCCAAGACGGGGTAGCGGGATTCCCGTACGAGCAGTACTTC,CASSQDGVAGFPYEQYF
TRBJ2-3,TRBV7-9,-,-,TGTGCCAGCAGCTTAGCGGCAGGGAGTAGCACAGATACGCAGTATTTT,CASSLAAGSSTDTQYF
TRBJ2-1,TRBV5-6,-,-,TGTGCCAGCAGCTTGGAGAAGGGCACCTACAATGAGCAGTTCTTC,CASSLEKGTYNEQFF
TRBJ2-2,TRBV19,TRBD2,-,TGTGCCAGTACCCGACCCGCTCGGGGAGCGGGACCCGGGGAGCTGTTTTTT,CASTRPARGAGPGELFF
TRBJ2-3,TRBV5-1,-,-,TGCGCCAGCAGCCCGGGACTTCCATCGAGCACAGATACGCAGTATTTT,CASSPGLPSSTDTQYF
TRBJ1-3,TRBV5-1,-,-,TGCGCCAGCAGCACGGGGATCGCTGGAAACACCATATATTTT,CASSTGIAGNTIYF
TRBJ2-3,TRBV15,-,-,TGTGCCACCAGCAGGGGGGCTTCAGGCCTCTCTAGCACAGATACGCAGTATTTT,CATSRGASGLSSTDTQYF
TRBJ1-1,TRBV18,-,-,TGTGCCAGCTCACCACCGGAGGGTATCGGCACTGAAGCTTTCTTT,CASSPPEGIGTEAFF
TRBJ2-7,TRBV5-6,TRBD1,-,TGTGCCAGCAGCTTCACCCCCCGGAGGGCAGGGGGCGCGCTGTACTTC,CASSFTPRRAGGALYF
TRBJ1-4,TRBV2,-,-,TGTGCCAGCAGTGCCGGGGGGGCTAATGAAAAACTGTTTTTT,CASSAGGANEKLFF
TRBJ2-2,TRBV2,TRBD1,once,TGTGCCAGCAGTGTACAGGGGGCCGGGAACACCGGGGAGCTGTTTTTT,CASSVQGAGNTGELFF
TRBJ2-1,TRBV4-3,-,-,TGCGCCAGCAGCCCGGGACTCTGGGCACACAATGAGCAGTTCTTC,CASSPGLWAHNEQFF